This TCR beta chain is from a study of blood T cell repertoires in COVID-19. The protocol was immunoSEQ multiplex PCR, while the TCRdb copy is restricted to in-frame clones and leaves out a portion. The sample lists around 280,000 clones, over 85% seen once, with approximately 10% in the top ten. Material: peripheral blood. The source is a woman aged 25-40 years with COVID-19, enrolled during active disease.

CDR3 loop: CSATNYYEQYF. CDR3 sequence (DNA): TGCAGTGCGACAAATTACTACGAGCAGTACTTC. V usage is TRBV20-1 and J usage is TRBJ2-7; the D is unclear. The CDR3 has 11 amino acids. V gave up 6 bases and J gave up 3 bases, with 9 bases separating them. The germline gives CDR1 DFQATT, CDR2 SNEGSKA (reference sequence).